This TCR beta chain was captured in a study of blood T cell repertoires in COVID-19. Study information: Donors in the United States, Italy and Spain gave samples during acute or convalescent COVID-19.

In the authors' workflow: Estimation of nucleated cell counts relied on the amplification of reference gene primers. The data were produced by immunoSEQ multiplex PCR, yet TCRdb's version contains in-frame clones alone and is incomplete. Clonal size and the V and J genes are those of that table, whereas D and trimming came from the DNA. The sample holds fewer than 130,000 clones; 70% to 90% are singletons and the top ten take more than 2%. The CDR3 totals 16 residues. V was trimmed by 5 bases and J by 2 bases, leaving 19 bases between them. The V gene's germline CDR1 is MNHEY and CDR2 SMNVEV (reference sequence).

The V gene is TRBV27, the J gene TRBJ2-7; weak D call: TRBD1 (8 bases). This clonotype was sampled from a human donor in a cohort sampled during active COVID-19. The source material was peripheral blood. CDR3 protein: CASSPREGRGPYEQYF. The CDR3 DNA reads as TGTGCCAGCAGTCCGAGGGAGGGCAGGGGGCCCTACGAGCAGTACTTC.